One and the same sample provided the 11 T cell receptor beta chains below, sequenced in a study of beta chain features in type 1 diabetes. The isolated RNA, all of it, was reverse transcribed, so expressed TCRB transcripts were what got sequenced. Using immunoSEQ multiplex PCR, the repertoire was profiled, and TCRdb retains in-frame clones only, with some absent. This sample yields some 220,000 clones, of which about 11% are seen a single time; 1% to 1.5% belongs to the top ten. Sequenced material: central memory CD4+ T cells from blood. Receptor source: a man between 18 and 29 years old in good health.

This chain joins TRBV19 and TRBJ2-6, with unresolved D. Germline V gene sequence: CDR1 LNHDA, CDR2 SQIVND (reference sequence). V was cut by 3 bases and J by 0 bases, with 6 bases left in between. This CDR3 region has 15 residues. The CDR3 protein is CASSIPRSGANVLTF. The CDR3, as DNA: TGTGCCAGTAGTATCCCCCGCTCTGGGGCCAACGTCCTGACTTTC. The full variable domain, in which reference TRBV19 and TRBJ2-6 provide the parts outside the CDR3, is DGGITQSPKYLFRKEGQNVTLSCEQNLNHDAMYWYRQDPGQGLRLIYYSQIVNDFQKGDIAEGYSVSREKKESFPLTVTSAQKNPTAFYLCASSIPRSGANVLTFGAGSRLTVL.

This clone was seen repeatedly, ten times or more. The chain recombines TRBV29-1 with TRBJ2-7; tentatively, D is TRBD1 or TRBD2 (5 bases each). The CDR3 loop spans 13 amino acids. V gave up 1 base and J gave up 3 bases, with 10 bases separating them. The V gene's germline CDR1 is SQVTM and CDR2 ANQGSEA. CDR3 loop: CSVEGDGGYEQYF. CDR3 DNA sequence: TGCAGCGTTGAAGGGGACGGAGGCTACGAGCAGTACTTC.

The rearrangement joins TRBV5-1 to TRBJ2-2, with a weak D call TRBD1 (5 bases). The V gene's germline CDR1 is SGHRS and CDR2 YFSETQ. Trimming removed 4 bases from V and 0 bases from J, with 13 bases in between. This CDR3 has 16 amino acids. The CDR3 DNA reads as TGCGCCAGCAGCCCGGACACGGGTGCGAACACCGGGGAGCTGTTTTTT. This codes for CASSPDTGANTGELFF.

In this sample, this clone turned up a few times. This likely traces to a read error, being one base from a far larger clone. The chain carries TRBV30 and TRBJ2-7, with 15 positions matching TRBD2. The length of the CDR3 is 15 residues. Looked up from germline, CDR1 is GTSNPN and CDR2 is SVGIG (reference sequence). The DNA for the CDR3 is TGTGCCGGGAGCGGAATGGGACTAGCGGGAGGAACACAGTACTTC. Amino acid sequence: CAGSGMGLAGGTQYF.

This clone has more than one count but fewer than ten. The chain carries TRBV5-1 and TRBJ2-2, with 10 bases lining up with TRBD2. The CDR3 consists of 18 residues. Germline V gives CDR1 SGHRS, CDR2 YFSETQ. The V gene end was trimmed by 0 bases and the J gene end by 0 bases; junction bases not matched to a gene: 5. The CDR3 loop is CASSLGLAGATNTGELFF. DNA for the CDR3: TGCGCCAGCAGCTTGGGGCTAGCGGGAGCGACGAACACCGGGGAGCTGTTTTTT.

This clone occurred many times. One end of the junction fails to match germline, which may point to a read error. In the same sample, other DNA sequences code for this CDR3. The genes are TRBV28 and TRBJ2-5, with D tentatively TRBD1 (5 bases). This CDR3 is built from 13 residues. The V gene's germline CDR1 is MDHEN and CDR2 SYDVKM. The CDR3 here is CASSLSGQETQYF. CDR3 sequence (DNA): TGTGCCAGTAGTTTATCAGGGCAGGAGACCCAGTACTTC.

This chain uses TRBV5-1 with TRBJ2-7; 7 bases map to TRBD2. The CDR3 covers 15 residues. Germline CDR1 SGHRS, CDR2 YFSETQ. V lost 0 bases and J lost 5; bases outside the gene matches: 8. CDR3 bases: TGCGCCAGCAGCTTGGGGGCTAGCGGTACGAACGAGCAGTACTTC. Protein product: CASSLGASGTNEQYF.

This clone occurred many times. The sample has other DNA sequences that encode this CDR3 too. This chain uses TRBV7-9 with TRBJ2-1; possible D gene TRBD2, 5 bases. CDR1 SEHNR and CDR2 FQNEAQ come from the germline V gene (reference sequence). CDR3 length: 16 amino acids. The V end was cut by 2 bases, the J end by 0 bases, with 11 bases between. This chain's CDR3 is CASSLSLASSYNEQFF. CDR3 coding DNA: TGTGCCAGCAGCTTATCTCTAGCAAGCTCCTACAATGAGCAGTTCTTC.

The table lists this clone with a few counts. The chain recombines TRBV30 with TRBJ1-5, with D perhaps TRBD1 (5 bases). From germline, CDR1 is GTSNPN and CDR2 SVGIG (reference sequence). The CDR3 spans 13 residues. V gave up 1 base and J gave up 7 bases, with 11 bases separating them. CDR3 bases: TGTGCCTGGAGTGATAGGGGCAGCCAGCCCCAGCATTTT. It codes for CAWSDRGSQPQHF.

In this sample, this clone turned up a few times. This chain connects TRBV5-1 to TRBJ2-1, with D possibly TRBD1 on 5 matching bases. The V gene's germline CDR1 is SGHRS and CDR2 YFSETQ. The CDR3 is made up of 15 amino acids. V was shortened by 4 bases and J by 0 bases, with 11 bases between the two germline ends. CDR3 loop: CASSLTDSSYNEQFF. The CDR3, as DNA: TGCGCCAGCAGCCTGACCGACAGCTCCTACAATGAGCAGTTCTTC.

Concerning this clone itself: This may come from a read error, since a much larger clone is one base off. V is TRBV6-1 and J is TRBJ2-5, with TRBD2 as a possible D gene (6 bases). Per germline, CDR1 MNHNS and CDR2 SASEGT. V was cut by 4 bases and J by 5 bases, with 17 bases left in between. This CDR3 contains 15 residues. The CDR3 DNA sequence: TGTGCCAGCAGTGGCCAACCCGGGAGCGGTGAGACCCAGTACTTC. Residues: CASSGQPGSGETQYF.